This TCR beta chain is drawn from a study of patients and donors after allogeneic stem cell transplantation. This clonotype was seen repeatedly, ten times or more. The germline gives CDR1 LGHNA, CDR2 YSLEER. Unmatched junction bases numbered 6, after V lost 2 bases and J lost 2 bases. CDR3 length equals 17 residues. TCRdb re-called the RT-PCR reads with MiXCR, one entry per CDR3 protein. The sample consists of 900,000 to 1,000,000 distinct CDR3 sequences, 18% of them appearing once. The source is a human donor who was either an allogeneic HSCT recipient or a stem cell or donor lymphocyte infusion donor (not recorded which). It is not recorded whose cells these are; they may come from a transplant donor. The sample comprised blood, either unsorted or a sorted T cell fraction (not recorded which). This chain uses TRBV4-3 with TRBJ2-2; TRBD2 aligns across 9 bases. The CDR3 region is CASSQYSGGPNTGELFF. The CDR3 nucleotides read TGCGCCAGCAGCCAATACAGCGGGGGGCCTAACACCGGGGAGCTGTTTTTT.